Below are 18 T cell receptor beta chains sequenced from a single sample in a study of spatial heterogeneity in lung cancer. TCRdb reprocessed the 5' RACE reads with MiXCR, giving one entry per CDR3 protein. The repertoire holds 12,000 to 15,000 distinct CDR3 sequences, with 7.9% as singletons. Time point indicated: sample taken at primary tumor resection. From tumor, nontumor lung or frozen PBMC, whole RNA was taken unsorted for sequencing. Sequencing was performed on PBMCs, taken at surgery. The receptors come from a female donor with early-stage non-small cell lung cancer.

This clonotype was seen ten or more times. The rearrangement uses TRBV5-1 and TRBJ2-2; D is unresolved. Germline lookup yields CDR1 SGHRS and CDR2 YFSETQ. The CDR3 spans 16 residues. Trimming removed 0 bases at V and 1 base at J, with 10 bases between. This CDR3 reads CASSLDPIGNTGELFF. The CDR3 DNA sequence: TGCGCCAGCAGCTTGGATCCGATTGGGAACACCGGGGAGCTGTTTTTT.

This clonotype was seen at least ten times. CDR3 nucleotides: TGTGCCAGCAGTTTCTCGGGACATCAGCCCCAGCATTTT. It yields the protein CASSFSGHQPQHF. The chain combines TRBV27 with TRBJ1-5, with a tentative D call TRBD1 (5 bases). The germline V and J ends were trimmed by 3 bases and 5 bases, with 8 bases remaining between them. Germline V gene sequence: CDR1 MNHEY, CDR2 SMNVEV (reference sequence). The CDR3 is 13 residues long.

For this clonotype: One end of the junction is discordant with germline, which a read error may explain. The genes are TRBV7-2 and TRBJ2-1, with no clear D. The CDR3 runs 15 residues. The germline CDR1 and CDR2 sequences are SGHTA and FQGNSA. The CDR3 DNA follows: TGTGTCAGCCACAAGGGTCAGAGCTCCTACAATGAGCAGTTCTTC. Translated, it gives CVSHKGQSSYNEQFF.

This clonotype was seen at least ten times. The gene calls are TRBV7-9 and TRBJ1-2; tentatively, D is TRBD1 (6 bases). Germline V gives CDR1 SEHNR, CDR2 FQNEAQ (reference sequence). V was shortened by 5 bases and J by 0 bases, with 13 bases between the two germline ends. The CDR3 loop spans 15 amino acids. In DNA, the CDR3 is TGTGCCAGCAGCGGAAGCCGGGACACTAACTATGGCTACACCTTC. Protein product: CASSGSRDTNYGYTF.

This clonotype showed up just a few times. The V gene is TRBV25-1, the J gene TRBJ2-1; D unresolved. Trimming took 3 bases from V and 8 from J, leaving 8 bases between them. Germline V gives CDR1 MGHDK, CDR2 SYGVNS. The CDR3 runs 12 residues. The CDR3 DNA reads TGTGCCAGCAGTGAGCTCAATTATGAGCAGTTCTTC. Encoded protein: CASSELNYEQFF. The full variable domain, with the rest looked up from reference TRBV25-1 and TRBJ2-1, is EADIYQTPRYLVIGTGKKITLECSQTMGHDKMYWYQQDPGMELHLIHYSYGVNSTEKGDLSSESTVSRIRTEHFPLTLESARPSHTSQYLCASSELNYEQFFGPGTRLTVL.

This clonotype appeared many times. This chain connects TRBV18 to TRBJ1-3, with 7 bases lining up with TRBD1. CDR3 length equals 17 residues. Germline V lookup: CDR1 KGHSH, CDR2 LQKENI. V shed 6 bases, J shed 0 bases, and the junction held 11 bases outside the gene matches. Here the CDR3 DNA reads TGTGCCAGCTCCCCCGGGACAGTGAAGCTCTCTGGAAACACCATATATTTT. It is translated as CASSPGTVKLSGNTIYF.

Details on this clonotype: The junction differs from germline at one of its ends, possibly a read error. The DNA for the CDR3 is TGTGCCAGCAGCCGGACAGGGGGCATGGAGCACTACTTC. Its protein is CASSRTGGMEHYF. The chain links TRBV7-9 to TRBJ2-7; TRBD1 agrees at 11 bases. CDR3 length: 13 residues. In germline, CDR1 is SEHNR, CDR2 FQNEAQ (reference sequence).

This clonotype was detected ten times or more. The genes are TRBV7-9 and TRBJ1-5, with 12 bases aligning to TRBD1. Germline CDR1 SEHNR, CDR2 FQNEAQ (reference sequence). After removal of 3 bases from V and 3 bases from J, the junction contained 3 bases not matched to a gene. The CDR3 extends over 16 amino acids. The CDR3 is CASSLGTGGDNQPQHF. Written as DNA, the CDR3 is TGTGCCAGCAGCTTGGGGACAGGGGGCGACAATCAGCCCCAGCATTTT.

This clonotype was counted only a few times. The J gene is TRBJ2-3, the V gene TRBV18, with D unresolved. CDR3 length equals 13 residues. Trimming took 3 bases from V and 0 from J, leaving 4 bases between them. Germline assignment: CDR1 KGHSH and CDR2 LQKENI. The DNA for the CDR3 is TGTGCCAGCTCACCTCCCAGCACAGATACGCAGTATTTT. This codes for CASSPPSTDTQYF.

This clonotype was counted ten times or more. The chain combines TRBV6-2 or TRBV6-3 with TRBJ1-5, with a weak D call TRBD1 (6 bases). In germline, CDR1 is MNHEY, CDR2 SVGEGT. The CDR3 sequence is 13 residues long. V was pared by 7 bases and J by 6 bases, with 13 bases between. CDR3: CASTGGAGQPQHF. CDR3 in DNA: TGTGCCAGCACTGGGGGCGCCGGTCAGCCCCAGCATTTT.

This clonotype was counted at least ten times. This chain links TRBV28 with TRBJ2-4; D may correspond to TRBD1 or TRBD2 (5 bases each). The CDR3 has 16 residues. CDR1 MDHEN and CDR2 SYDVKM come from the germline V gene. Trimming pared 1 base from V and 4 bases from J, leaving 14 bases between. The CDR3 reads CASSLLVPGPKNIQYF. CDR3 nucleotides: TGTGCCAGCAGTTTATTGGTACCGGGACCGAAAAACATTCAGTACTTC. Full variable domain (rest looked up from reference TRBV28 and TRBJ2-4): DVKVTQSSRYLVKRTGEKVFLECVQDMDHENMFWYRQDPGLGLRLIYFSYDVKMKEKGDIPEGYSVSREKKERFSLILESASTNQTSMYLCASSLLVPGPKNIQYFGAGTRLSVL.

This clonotype was seen repeatedly, ten times or more. V is TRBV7-3 and J is TRBJ2-2; D remains ambiguous. Germline loops: CDR1 SGHTA, CDR2 FQGTGA. V gave up 5 bases and J gave up 0 bases, with 7 bases separating them. The CDR3 spans 14 residues. The CDR3 DNA follows: TGTGCCAGCAGCCCAGGCCCGAACACCGGGGAGCTGTTTTTT. It specifies CASSPGPNTGELFF.

This clonotype was recorded at least ten times. This chain links TRBV5-6 with TRBJ2-3; 9 positions match TRBD1. CDR1 is SGHDT and CDR2 is YYEEEE in the germline V gene. The CDR3 length is 16 residues. Unmatched junction bases numbered 9, after V lost 5 bases and J lost 2 bases. In DNA, the CDR3 is TGTGCCAGCAGTTACTCCGGGACAGGGCTCACAGATACGCAGTATTTT. This gives the protein CASSYSGTGLTDTQYF.

In this sample, this clonotype turned up many times. The chain couples TRBV20-1 to TRBJ1-1; D ambiguous. This CDR3 has 11 residues. The V end lost 4 bases, the J end lost 8 bases, and 11 bases lay between the germline ends. The germline V gene has CDR1 DFQATT and CDR2 SNEGSKA (reference sequence). The CDR3 bases are TGCAGTGCTACCTTTGTCGGCGAAGCTTTCTTT. It translates to CSATFVGEAFF.

In this sample, this clonotype turned up a few times. The rearrangement links TRBV7-2 to TRBJ2-2, with TRBD2 identical over 8 bases. Germline V CDR1 and CDR2: SGHTA, FQGNSA. The CDR3 runs 15 residues. The ends lost 8 bases at V and 1 base at J; junction bases unmatched: 6. The CDR3 DNA follows: TGTGCCAGCCGGCGGGGGGTAGGGAACACCGGGGAGCTGTTTTTT. It specifies CASRRGVGNTGELFF.

Sample share makes this clonotype medium-sized (0.01 to 0.1%). This sequence joins TRBV6-6 and TRBJ2-7; 9 positions agree with TRBD2. The J segment lost 6 bases and the V segment lost 11 bases, leaving 14 bases of the junction unmatched. Germline V gene lookup returns CDR1 MNHNY and CDR2 SVGAGI (reference sequence). The CDR3 runs 14 residues. The CDR3: CALSSGLAPLEQYF. Here the CDR3 DNA reads TGTGCCCTTTCGTCGGGACTAGCTCCCCTCGAGCAGTACTTC.

This clonotype was counted ten times or more. The chain couples TRBV7-2 to TRBJ1-2, with D perhaps matching TRBD1 (5 bases). Trimming removed 4 bases at V and 2 bases at J, with 11 bases between. The germline CDR1 and CDR2 sequences are SGHTA and FQGNSA. The CDR3 covers 14 residues. The DNA for the CDR3 is TGTGCCAGCAGCTCCGACGGGACGAACTATGGCTACACCTTC. It yields the protein CASSSDGTNYGYTF.

This clonotype was counted ten times or more. J is TRBJ2-7 and V is TRBV5-1; 11 nucleotides align to TRBD1. CDR3 length: 15 residues. The ends lost 0 bases at V and 3 bases at J; junction bases unmatched: 2. The germline gives CDR1 SGHRS, CDR2 YFSETQ. CDR3 sequence (DNA): TGCGCCAGCAGCTTGGATGGGACAGGGGGCTACGAGCAGTACTTC. Protein sequence: CASSLDGTGGYEQYF. The whole variable domain, filled in from reference TRBV5-1 and TRBJ2-7, reads KAGVTQTPRYLIKTRGQQVTLSCSPISGHRSVSWYQQTPGQGLQFLFEYFSETQRNKGNFPGRFSGRQFSNSRSEMNVSTLELGDSALYLCASSLDGTGGYEQYFGPGTRLTVT.